This passage covers 24 T cell receptor beta chains from one sample sequenced in a study of beta chain features in type 1 diabetes. All of the isolated RNA was reverse transcribed, so expressed TCRB transcripts were sequenced. Using immunoSEQ multiplex PCR, the repertoire was profiled, and TCRdb retains in-frame clones only, with some absent. In the table there are 430,000 or so clones, more than 9.5% of which are singletons. The specimen was naive CD4+ T cells from blood. The receptor set was obtained from a woman aged 18-29 years in good health.

The CDR3 reads CASSSSFSGRGEQYF. CDR3 in DNA: TGCGCCAGCAGCTCCTCCTTTAGCGGGAGGGGCGAGCAGTACTTC. V is TRBV5-1 and J is TRBJ2-7; 11 nucleotides match TRBD2. The CDR3 totals 15 residues. V shed 3 bases, J shed 6 bases, and the junction held 8 bases outside the gene matches. CDR1 and CDR2 (germline): SGHRS, YFSETQ.

As for this clone: Since a much larger clone is just one base distant, this may be a read error. CDR3 DNA: TGTGCCAGCAGCTTAGAACAGAACACTGAAGCTTTCTTT. Translation: CASSLEQNTEAFF. V usage is TRBV7-2 and J usage is TRBJ1-1; no clear D. V was shortened by 1 base and J by 1 base, with 4 bases between the two germline ends. Germline lookup yields CDR1 SGHTA and CDR2 FQGNSA. The CDR3 has 13 amino acids.

This clone has more than one count but fewer than ten. The rearrangement joins TRBV19 to TRBJ2-3; D is possibly TRBD2 (5 bases). This CDR3 has 14 residues. V lost 10 bases to trimming and J lost 2 bases, with 16 bases between them. CDR1 is LNHDA, CDR2 SQIVND, per germline (reference sequence). The CDR3 protein is CATRAALNTDTQYF. CDR3 sequence (DNA): TGTGCCACCCGAGCGGCGCTAAACACAGATACGCAGTATTTT.

This clone was counted only a few times. The CDR3 region has the DNA TGTGCCAGCATCACTAGCGGGAGTCAGGCGGATACGCAGTATTTT. It codes for CASITSGSQADTQYF. The chain couples TRBV18 to TRBJ2-3; 11 bases are a match to TRBD2. Germline CDR1 and CDR2: KGHSH and LQKENI. The V gene end was trimmed by 8 bases and the J gene end by 6 bases; junction bases not matched to a gene: 10. CDR3 length equals 15 residues. Full variable domain (missing parts from reference TRBV18 and TRBJ2-3): NAGVMQNPRHLVRRRGQEARLRCSPMKGHSHVYWYRQLPEEGLKFMVYLQKENIIDESGMPKERFSAEFPKEGPSILRIQQVVRGDSAAYFCASITSGSQADTQYFGPGTRLTVL.

This clone was seen only a few times. This sample includes further DNA sequences coding for the same CDR3. The chain employs TRBV7-2 and TRBJ2-1; D is perhaps TRBD1 or TRBD2 (6 bases each). V was clipped by 1 base and J by 1 base, with 8 bases between them. The CDR3 contains 15 residues. Looked up from germline, CDR1 is SGHTA and CDR2 is FQGNSA. CDR3 region: CASSLGGASYNEQFF. The CDR3 nucleotides read TGTGCCAGCAGCTTAGGGGGGGCGTCCTACAATGAGCAGTTCTTC. Drawing the rest from reference TRBV7-2 and TRBJ2-1, the complete variable domain is GAGVSQSPSNKVTEKGKDVELRCDPISGHTALYWYRQSLGQGLEFLIYFQGNSAPDKSGLPSDRFSAERTGGSVSTLTIQRTQQEDSAVYLCASSLGGASYNEQFFGPGTRLTVL.

The genes are TRBV5-1 and TRBJ1-1; D might be TRBD1 (5 bases). The CDR3 totals 13 residues. V was clipped by 4 bases and J by 7 bases, with 14 bases between them. From germline, CDR1 is SGHRS and CDR2 YFSETQ. This CDR3 is CASSLMEGREAFF. DNA for the CDR3: TGCGCCAGCAGCCTGATGGAGGGGCGTGAAGCTTTCTTT.

The chain uses TRBV29-1 and TRBJ2-2; D unclear. Trimming stripped 5 bases from V and 8 bases from J, with 15 bases between. CDR1 and CDR2 from the germline V gene are SQVTM and ANQGSEA. This CDR3 region has 13 residues. This CDR3 reads CSVSYPLQGELFF. The CDR3 DNA is TGCAGCGTTAGTTACCCATTACAGGGGGAGCTGTTTTTT.

V and J are TRBV7-8 and TRBJ2-2, with 8 bases aligning to TRBD1. The CDR3 sequence is 16 residues long. V was clipped by 4 bases and J by 4 bases; unmatched bases: 8. The germline CDR1 and CDR2 sequences are SGHVS and FQNEAQ. The CDR3 nucleotides are TGTGCCAGCAGCTCCCGGACAGGGACCGCCACCGGGGAGCTGTTTTTT. Translation gives CASSSRTGTATGELFF.

This clone was recorded a few times. The V gene is TRBV9, the J gene TRBJ1-5, with TRBD1 matching 7 bases. The CDR3 loop spans 16 amino acids. J was trimmed by 3 bases and V by 4 bases; bases with no gene match: 10. Germline V CDR1 and CDR2: SGDLS, YYNGEE. CDR3 nucleotides: TGTGCCAGCAGCCAGGGGGTAGGAGTACTCAATCAGCCCCAGCATTTT. Protein sequence: CASSQGVGVLNQPQHF.

The chain has TRBV28 and TRBJ2-2, with a weak D call TRBD1 (6 bases). The CDR3 spans 15 residues. With 6 bases removed from V and 5 bases from J, the gap between germline ends came to 16 bases. Germline CDR1 is MDHEN and CDR2 is SYDVKM. The CDR3 region has the DNA TGTGCCAGCAGCCCCGCCGGGACACATACCGGGGAGCTGTTTTTT. Translated, it gives CASSPAGTHTGELFF.

This sequence joins TRBV7-2 and TRBJ2-7; tentatively, D is TRBD2 (6 bases). CDR3 length: 13 amino acids. V was shortened by 5 bases and J by 3 bases, with 11 bases between the two germline ends. The germline V gene encodes CDR1 SGHTA and CDR2 FQGNSA. For the CDR3, the DNA is TGTGCCAGCAGCCGGCTAGCGTACTACGAGCAGTACTTC. Its protein is CASSRLAYYEQYF.

The chain joins TRBV7-8 to TRBJ2-7; TRBD2 matches at 7 bases. Germline lookup yields CDR1 SGHVS and CDR2 FQNEAQ. The CDR3 loop spans 15 amino acids. Germline trimming cut 5 bases from V and 2 bases from J; bases unmatched to any gene: 9. CDR3 DNA sequence: TGTGCCAGCAGCCCTCAGCTAGCGGAAGCCTACGAGCAGTACTTC. Its protein product is CASSPQLAEAYEQYF.

The chain has TRBV29-1 and TRBJ2-1; possible D gene TRBD2, 5 bases. CDR1 is SQVTM and CDR2 is ANQGSEA in the germline V gene. V lost 6 bases and J 0 bases, leaving 9 bases between the germline ends. The CDR3 is 13 residues long. The CDR3 nucleotides are TGCAGCGTAACTAGTAGCTCCTACAATGAGCAGTTCTTC. Translating it yields CSVTSSSYNEQFF.

The chain recombines TRBV7-2 with TRBJ2-1; 8 positions match TRBD2. Germline V gives CDR1 SGHTA, CDR2 FQGNSA. The J segment lost 3 bases and the V segment lost 1 base, leaving 5 bases of the junction unmatched. The CDR3 is made up of 16 amino acids. CDR3 DNA sequence: TGTGCCAGCAGCTTAGTCGCGGGAGGAGGCTACAATGAGCAGTTCTTC. Translating it yields CASSLVAGGGYNEQFF.

J is TRBJ2-7 and V is TRBV15; no firm D call. The germline V and J ends were trimmed by 1 base and 5 bases, with 9 bases remaining between them. Germline V CDR1 and CDR2: LNHNV, YYDKDF (reference sequence). There are 13 residues in the CDR3. The CDR3 DNA is TGTGCCACCAGCAGAGGGGTCAGGAACGAGCAGTACTTC. This sequence encodes CATSRGVRNEQYF.

This chain uses TRBV5-1 with TRBJ2-3, with D maybe TRBD1 (5 bases). CDR1 is SGHRS, CDR2 YFSETQ, per germline. CDR3 length equals 16 residues. Trimming stripped 0 bases from V and 1 base from J, with 12 bases between. The CDR3 DNA is TGCGCCAGCAGCTTGGTGCTGGGGCCCGGCACAGATACGCAGTATTTT. This codes for CASSLVLGPGTDTQYF.

This clone was seen more than once but under ten times. The chain links TRBV30 to TRBJ2-7; 7 bases line up with TRBD2. The germline CDR1 and CDR2 sequences are GTSNPN and SVGIG (reference sequence). CDR3 size: 16 residues. The ends lost 3 bases at V and 7 bases at J; junction bases unmatched: 18. The CDR3 region has the DNA TGTGCCTGGAGCAGAAATAAGGGACTACGGTGGGGAGAGCAGTACTTC. It translates to CAWSRNKGLRWGEQYF.

This clone was observed a handful of times. Other DNA sequences in the same sample also yield this CDR3. The chain uses TRBV29-1 and TRBJ1-5, with a possible D match to TRBD1 (5 bases). V lost 4 bases and J 4 bases, leaving 5 bases between the germline ends. Per germline, CDR1 SQVTM and CDR2 ANQGSEA. The CDR3 contains 11 residues. The chain's CDR3 is CSVGGNQPQHF. The CDR3 nucleotides are TGCAGCGTTGGGGGGAATCAGCCCCAGCATTTT.

This clone showed up just a few times. The V and J genes are TRBV5-6 and TRBJ1-1, with D possibly being TRBD1 (5 bases). Looked up from germline, CDR1 is SGHDT and CDR2 is YYEEEE. This CDR3 has 14 residues. The germline V and J ends were trimmed by 1 base and 3 bases, with 10 bases remaining between them. The CDR3 bases are TGTGCCAGCAGCTTGCGTAGGGGTTACACTGAAGCTTTCTTT. Translating it yields CASSLRRGYTEAFF.

There are a few counts of this clone. The genes are TRBV9 and TRBJ1-3; D unresolved. The CDR3 sequence is 16 residues long. Germline lookup yields CDR1 SGDLS and CDR2 YYNGEE. Trimming shortened V by 0 bases and J by 2 bases, and 12 bases separated the two germline ends. The CDR3 bases are TGTGCCAGCAGCGTAGCGGGTGGCAGTACTGGAAACACCATATATTTT. This encodes CASSVAGGSTGNTIYF.

V and J are TRBV4-3 and TRBJ1-5; no firm D call. Trimming stripped 0 bases from V and 7 bases from J, with 19 bases between. This CDR3 has 17 residues. CDR1 is LGHNA, CDR2 YSLEER, per germline. The CDR3 reads CASSQDMEWEKRQPQHF. The DNA for the CDR3 is TGCGCCAGCAGCCAAGATATGGAATGGGAGAAGAGGCAGCCCCAGCATTTT.

The V call is TRBV15, the J call TRBJ1-1; 9 bases map to TRBD1. CDR1 LNHNV and CDR2 YYDKDF come from the germline V gene (reference sequence). The CDR3 sequence is 15 residues long. The trim removed 5 bases at V and 5 bases at J, leaving 9 bases unmatched. The CDR3 coding sequence is TGTGCCACCAGCCCTACGGGGACAGGGCAAACTGAAGCTTTCTTT. The encoded protein is CATSPTGTGQTEAFF.

The rearrangement links TRBV7-8 to TRBJ2-3; no firm D call. CDR3 length: 14 residues. Germline V gene sequence: CDR1 SGHVS, CDR2 FQNEAQ. Trimming removed 5 bases from V and 0 bases from J, with 9 bases in between. For the CDR3, the DNA is TGTGCCAGCAGCCGAACGACTAGCACAGATACGCAGTATTTT. Residues: CASSRTTSTDTQYF.

This clone was counted a few times. The chain is built from TRBV2 and TRBJ2-1, with D possibly TRBD1 on 6 matching bases. The CDR3 covers 15 residues. Trimming cost V 2 bases and J 16 bases, with 24 bases left between them. Germline-derived CDR1 and CDR2 are SNHLY and FYNNEI. CDR3 nucleotides: TGTGCCAGCAGTGAATCTGGGGCAGGGGTCGCCAGGGATTTCTTC. Amino acid sequence: CASSESGAGVARDFF.